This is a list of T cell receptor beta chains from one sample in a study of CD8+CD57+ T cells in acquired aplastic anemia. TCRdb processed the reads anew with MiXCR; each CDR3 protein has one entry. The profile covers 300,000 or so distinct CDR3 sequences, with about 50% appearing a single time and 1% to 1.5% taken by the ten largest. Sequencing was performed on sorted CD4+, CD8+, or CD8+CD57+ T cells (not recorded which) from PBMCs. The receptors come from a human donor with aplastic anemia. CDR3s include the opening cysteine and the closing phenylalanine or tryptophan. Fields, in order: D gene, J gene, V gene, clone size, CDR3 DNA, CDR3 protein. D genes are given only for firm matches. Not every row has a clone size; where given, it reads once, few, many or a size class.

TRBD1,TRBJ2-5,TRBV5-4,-,TGTGCCAGCAGTTGGGACAGGGGCTCAGAGACCCAGTACTTC,CASSWDRGSETQYF
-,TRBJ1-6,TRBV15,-,TGTGCCACCAGCAGAGATAGTCTGGCAAATTCACCCCTCCACTTT,CATSRDSLANSPLHF
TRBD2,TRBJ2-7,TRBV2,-,TGTGCCAGCAGTGAGAGCACTAGCGGGAGTTGGACCTACGAGCAGTACTTC,CASSESTSGSWTYEQYF
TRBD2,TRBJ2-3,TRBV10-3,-,TGTGCCATCAGTGAGCCGCCCCGGACTAGCGGGGGTGCTGGGACAGATACGCAGTATTTT,CAISEPPRTSGGAGTDTQYF
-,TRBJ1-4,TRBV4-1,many,TGCGCCAGCACCCCAAACCCGGTCCCTAATGAAAAACTGTTTTTT,CASTPNPVPNEKLFF
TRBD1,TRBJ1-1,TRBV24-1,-,TGTGCCACCAGTGATGCTGGGACAGCCGAAGCTTTCTTT,CATSDAGTAEAFF
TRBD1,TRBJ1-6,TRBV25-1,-,TGTGCCAGCAGTGCGCTGACAGGGGTTAATTCACCCCTCCACTTT,CASSALTGVNSPLHF
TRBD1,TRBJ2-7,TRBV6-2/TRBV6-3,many,TGTGCCAGCAGTTCCCTTCCCACAGGGGCCTACCACTACGAGCAGTACTTC,CASSSLPTGAYHYEQYF
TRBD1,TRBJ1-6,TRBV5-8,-,TGTGCCAGCAGCTTGGCAGGGGGTTATAATTCACCCCTCCACTTT,CASSLAGGYNSPLHF
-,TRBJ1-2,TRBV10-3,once,TGTGCCAGGTCGGACACAGGGAACTATGGCTACACCTTC,CARSDTGNYGYTF
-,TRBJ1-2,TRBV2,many,TGTGCCAGCAGTGACGAATTGCACTATGGCTACACCTTC,CASSDELHYGYTF
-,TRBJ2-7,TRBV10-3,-,TGTGCCATCTCGAACCCGACAACTAGCTCTCACGAGCAGTACTTC,CAISNPTTSSHEQYF
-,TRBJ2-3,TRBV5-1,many,TGCGCCAGCCGTTCAGATGCGTACACAGATACGCAGTATTTT,CASRSDAYTDTQYF
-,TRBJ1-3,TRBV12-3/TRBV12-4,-,TGTGCCAGCAGGCCGGAACAGGGAAACACCATATATTTT,CASRPEQGNTIYF
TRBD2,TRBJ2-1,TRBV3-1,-,TGTGCCAGCAGCCATAGCGGGATCTTCTACAATGAGCAGTTCTTC,CASSHSGIFYNEQFF
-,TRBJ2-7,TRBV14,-,TGTGCCAGCAGCACCTTTAGCGAGACGTCCTACGAGCAGTACTTC,CASSTFSETSYEQYF
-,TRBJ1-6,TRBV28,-,TGTGCCAGCAATCGGGGCACCTATAATTCACCCCTCCACTTT,CASNRGTYNSPLHF
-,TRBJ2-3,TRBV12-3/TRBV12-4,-,TGTGCCAGCAGTCCCTTGAGCGGGAGCACAGATACGCAGTATTTT,CASSPLSGSTDTQYF
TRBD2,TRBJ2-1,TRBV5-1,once,TGCGCCAGCAGCTTGGGACTAGCGGGGGTCTATGAGCAGTTCTTC,CASSLGLAGVYEQFF
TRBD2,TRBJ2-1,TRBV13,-,TGTGCCAGCAGCACCTCTTGCGGGGGGGCCCCCCATGAGCAGTTCTTC,CASSTSCGGAPHEQFF
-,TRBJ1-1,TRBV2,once,TGTGCCAGCAGTGGTTCCAATATTGAAGCTTTCTTT,CASSGSNIEAFF
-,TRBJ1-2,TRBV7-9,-,TGTGCCAGCAGCAACACCAAACAAACAGCCGCCTATGGCTACACCTTC,CASSNTKQTAAYGYTF
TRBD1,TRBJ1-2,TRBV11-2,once,TGCGCCAGCAGCCCAACAGGGGTAGGCGGCTACACCTTC,CASSPTGVGGYTF
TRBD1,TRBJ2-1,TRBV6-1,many,TGTGCCAGCAGTCTCCAGACAGGGGTTGGCAATGAGCAGTTCTTC,CASSLQTGVGNEQFF
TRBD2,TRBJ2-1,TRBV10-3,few,TGTGCCATCGCCATGGAGCTAGCGGCCGCCAATGAGCAGTTCTTC,CAIAMELAAANEQFF
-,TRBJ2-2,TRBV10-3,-,TGTGCCTCCCGGTTTAGGGGGGGCGATACTGGGGAGCTGTTTTTT,CASRFRGGDTGELFF
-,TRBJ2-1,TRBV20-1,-,TGCAGTGCCCGCGTCGCGGGGGCCCACTCCTCCTACAATGAGCAGTTCTTC,CSARVAGAHSSYNEQFF
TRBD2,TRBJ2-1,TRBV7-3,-,TGTGCCAGCAGCCCGTCTAGCGGGGGGGTTGAGCAGTTCTTC,CASSPSSGGVEQFF
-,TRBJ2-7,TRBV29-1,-,TGCAGCGTTGTTTTCTTTTCGGGGCAGAGGGAGCAGTACTTC,CSVVFFSGQREQYF
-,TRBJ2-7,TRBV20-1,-,TGCAGTGCTGGAGGACAGACCTCCTACGAGCAGTACTTC,CSAGGQTSYEQYF
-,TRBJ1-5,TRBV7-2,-,TGTGCCAGCAGCCGTGAATACAATCAGCCCCAGCATTTT,CASSREYNQPQHF
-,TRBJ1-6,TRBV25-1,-,TGTGCCAGCAGTGTGCGAGATAATTCACCCCTCCACTTT,CASSVRDNSPLHF
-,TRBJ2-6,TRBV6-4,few,TGTGCCAGCAGTGACGTTACCTCTGGGGCCAACGTCCTGACTTTC,CASSDVTSGANVLTF
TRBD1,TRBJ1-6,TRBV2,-,TGTTCCAGCGGGGACAGGGAATCCTATAATTCACCCCTCCACTTT,CSSGDRESYNSPLHF
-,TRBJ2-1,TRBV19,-,TGTGCCAGTAGTGAAAACAGGGACCAACGTGAGCAGTTCTTC,CASSENRDQREQFF
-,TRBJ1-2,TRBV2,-,TGTGCCAGCAGCTCGAGGACCTCTAACTATGGCTACACCTTC,CASSSRTSNYGYTF
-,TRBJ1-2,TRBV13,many,TGTGCCAGCAGCCGGAGTCTCTACACCTTC,CASSRSLYTF
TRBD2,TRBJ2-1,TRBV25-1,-,TGTGCCAGCAGTGATGGGACTAGCGGAACCTACATTTACAATGAGCAGTTCTTC,CASSDGTSGTYIYNEQFF
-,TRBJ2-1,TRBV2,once,TGTGCCAGCACCACACCCTTAACGTTCGGAGGTGAGCAGTTCTTC,CASTTPLTFGGEQFF
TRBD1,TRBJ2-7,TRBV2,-,TGTGCCAGCAGCTCACAGGGGTTTCGTTTAGGCGAGCAGTACTTC,CASSSQGFRLGEQYF
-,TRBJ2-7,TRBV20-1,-,TGCAGTGCTAGAGGGACGGAAGGAGACTGGGATCAGTACTTC,CSARGTEGDWDQYF
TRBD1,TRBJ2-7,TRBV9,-,TGTGCCAGCAGCGGACAGGGCACCGGTTACGAGCAGTACTTC,CASSGQGTGYEQYF
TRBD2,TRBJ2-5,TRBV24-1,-,TGTGCCACCGGTGACAGCGGGACTAGCCGGGAGACCCAGAACTTC,CATGDSGTSRETQNF
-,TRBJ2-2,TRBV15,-,TGTGCCACCAGCAGACCTCAAGGGGTGAGGCCTTCTGGGGAGCTGTTTTTT,CATSRPQGVRPSGELFF
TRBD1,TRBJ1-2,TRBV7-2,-,TGTGCCAGCAGCCCCGTCCAACAGGGGGTTGGCTACACCTTC,CASSPVQQGVGYTF
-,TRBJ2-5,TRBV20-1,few,TGCAGTGCCACAACCCCCCGCCAGTACTTC,CSATTPRQYF
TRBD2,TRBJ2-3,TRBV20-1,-,TGCAGTGCTAGTAGGTCCGCAGGGAGCGGGACGCGGGGCACAGATACGCAGTATTTT,CSASRSAGSGTRGTDTQYF
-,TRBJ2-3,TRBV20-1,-,TGCAGTGCTAGAGAGGCAGGGCCGAACACAGATACGCAGTATTTT,CSAREAGPNTDTQYF
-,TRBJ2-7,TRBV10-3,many,TGTGCCATCAGTGAGGGAGGCTACGAGCAGTACTTC,CAISEGGYEQYF
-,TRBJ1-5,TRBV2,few,TGTGCCAGCAGTGAAGGCAGCTATAGCAATCAGCCCCAGCATTTT,CASSEGSYSNQPQHF
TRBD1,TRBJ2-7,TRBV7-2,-,TGTGCCAGCAGCCCGGGACAGATACTCTACGAGCAGTACTTC,CASSPGQILYEQYF
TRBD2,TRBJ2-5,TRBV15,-,TGTGCCACCAGCAGAGATTTTCTAGCGGGACCAACACCACAAGAGACCCAGTACTTC,CATSRDFLAGPTPQETQYF
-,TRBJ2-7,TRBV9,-,TGTGCCAGCAGCGTAGGGGCGGCCGGGACCTACGAGCAGTACTTC,CASSVGAAGTYEQYF
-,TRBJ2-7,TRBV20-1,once,TGCAGTGCTTCGATCAGGAGCTCCTACGAGCAGTACTTC,CSASIRSSYEQYF
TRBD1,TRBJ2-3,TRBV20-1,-,TGCAGTGCTGGAGCGGAAGGACAGGGCCCAGATACGCAGTATTTT,CSAGAEGQGPDTQYF